The source of this TCR beta chain is a study of blood T cells in healthy people across ages. Overall study results and limits: Higher naive T cell percentage went strongly together with higher TCR beta diversity. Among T cells, TCR beta diversity per million cells dropped roughly linearly as age rose.

At least 6.5 million PBMCs were isolated per sample. Samples each yielded at least 5.5 micrograms of total RNA. CDR1 ENHRY and CDR2 SYGVKD come from the germline V gene. V was trimmed by 0 bases and J by 2 bases, leaving 7 bases between them. The CDR3 is 14 amino acids. On this clonotype itself: The antigen is undetermined.

PCR was performed a second time for about 7 to 12 cycles using a sample-barcoded 5' primer and a J-beta primer mix. Each CDR3 protein is one row after TCRdb ran MiXCR on the 5' RACE reads. The data show roughly 800,000 distinct CDR3 sequences, 55% to 70% seen once. The sequence came from a man between 25 and 39 years old in good health. The genes are TRBV10-3 and TRBJ2-5, with D uncertain. Specimen: blood. CDR3 residues: CAISESDEQETQYF. For the CDR3, the DNA is TGTGCCATCAGTGAGTCGGACGAACAAGAGACCCAGTACTTC.